These 32 T cell receptor beta chains originate from one sample sequenced in a study of patients with pleural tuberculosis. One entry per CDR3 protein, called by TCRdb with MiXCR from the reads. Seen here are about 29,000 distinct CDR3 sequences, over 15% observed once, and the top ten hold 3.5%. Sequenced material: peripheral blood. These receptors were collected from a human donor with pleural tuberculosis.

This clonotype occurred many times. The V call is TRBV7-9, the J call TRBJ1-1; D remains ambiguous. CDR1 is SEHNR and CDR2 is FQNEAQ in the germline V gene (reference sequence). The CDR3 contains 13 residues. Trimming cost V 0 bases and J 3 bases, with 5 bases left between them. As DNA, the CDR3 is TGTGCCAGCAGCTTAGCGCTCGACACTGAAGCTTTCTTT. Protein product: CASSLALDTEAFF.

As concerns this clonotype: The missing conserved phenylalanine or tryptophan at the end of this CDR3 makes a read error likely. V gene TRBV20-1 combines with J gene TRBJ2-1; TRBD2 aligns across 12 bases. The germline V gene encodes CDR1 DFQATT and CDR2 SNEGSKA (reference sequence). The J segment lost 2 bases and the V segment lost 2 bases, leaving 7 bases of the junction unmatched. This CDR3 comprises 17 residues. As DNA, the CDR3 is TGCAGTGCTAGACCGCCTTGGACTAGCGGGGCCTACAATGAGCAGTTCTCC. It specifies CSARPPWTSGAYNEQFS.

This clonotype was seen many times. The chain joins TRBV28 to TRBJ1-5; TRBD1 aligns across 9 bases. The CDR3 has 14 residues. The germline V gene has CDR1 MDHEN and CDR2 SYDVKM. J gave up 2 bases and V 6 bases, and 2 bases lay outside the gene matches. The CDR3 coding sequence is TGTGCCAGCAGGGGGGACAGGGGCAATCAGCCCCAGCATTTT. It yields the protein CASRGDRGNQPQHF.

This clonotype was seen many times. The J gene is TRBJ1-4, the V gene TRBV7-9; D is perhaps TRBD1 (5 bases). Deletions cut 3 bases from V and 9 bases from J, with 23 bases between. The CDR3 runs to 17 residues. The germline V gene has CDR1 SEHNR and CDR2 FQNEAQ (reference sequence). The CDR3 region is CASSFPSSRDGLQKLFF. The DNA for the CDR3 is TGTGCCAGCAGCTTCCCTTCCTCCCGGGACGGCCTTCAAAAACTGTTTTTT.

This clonotype was detected many times. The J gene is TRBJ1-2, the V gene TRBV7-9, with 7 bases identical to TRBD1. The CDR3 is 13 amino acids. The germline gives CDR1 SEHNR, CDR2 FQNEAQ (reference sequence). The trim removed 5 bases at V and 8 bases at J, leaving 8 bases unmatched. CDR3 DNA sequence: TGTGCCAGCAGCACAATACAGGGGAGGGGCTACACCTTC. Protein sequence: CASSTIQGRGYTF. The full variable domain, in which reference TRBV7-9 and TRBJ1-2 provide the parts outside the CDR3, is DTGVSQNPRHKITKRGQNVTFRCDPISEHNRLYWYRQTLGQGPEFLTYFQNEAQLEKSRLLSDRFSAERPKGSFSTLEIQRTEQGDSAMYLCASSTIQGRGYTFGSGTRLTVV.

The V gene is TRBV20-1, the J gene TRBJ2-2; D is unresolved. The ends were cut back, 6 bases at V and 4 bases at J, with 12 bases in the middle. The CDR3 runs 13 residues. Looked up from germline, CDR1 is DFQATT and CDR2 is SNEGSKA (reference sequence). The CDR3 spells CSAPQRSTGELFF. CDR3 coding DNA: TGCAGTGCACCACAGAGGAGCACCGGGGAGCTGTTTTTT.

This clonotype was observed at least ten times. V and J are TRBV5-1 and TRBJ1-2; TRBD1 aligns across 10 bases. With V trimmed by 3 bases and J by 8 bases, 7 bases remained unmatched. CDR1 is SGHRS, CDR2 YFSETQ, per germline. The CDR3 covers 14 residues. The CDR3 sequence is CASSYMTGGEGYTF. CDR3 nucleotide sequence: TGCGCCAGCAGCTATATGACAGGGGGCGAGGGCTACACCTTC. Together with reference TRBV5-1 and TRBJ1-2, the CDR3 gives the full variable domain: KAGVTQTPRYLIKTRGQQVTLSCSPISGHRSVSWYQQTPGQGLQFLFEYFSETQRNKGNFPGRFSGRQFSNSRSEMNVSTLELGDSALYLCASSYMTGGEGYTFGSGTRLTVV.

This clonotype was seen a few times. The rearrangement links TRBV19 to TRBJ1-5, with no clear D. CDR1 LNHDA and CDR2 SQIVND come from the germline V gene (reference sequence). Trimming shortened V by 8 bases and J by 2 bases, and 13 bases separated the two germline ends. The CDR3 extends over 14 amino acids. This chain's CDR3 is CASWEARGNQPQHF. In DNA, the CDR3 is TGTGCCAGTTGGGAGGCGCGAGGCAATCAGCCCCAGCATTTT.

The sample holds many counts of this clonotype. The chain is built from TRBV3-1 and TRBJ2-2; D not certain. Germline lookup yields CDR1 LGHDT and CDR2 YNNKEL (reference sequence). This CDR3 spans 13 amino acids. V was shortened by 8 bases and J by 7 bases, with 14 bases between the two germline ends. CDR3 region: CASGKRQVGELFF. The DNA of the CDR3 is TGTGCCAGCGGAAAAAGGCAGGTCGGGGAGCTGTTTTTT.

In its sample, this clonotype was seen many times. The chain carries TRBV4-3 and TRBJ2-6; the D is unclear. Per germline, CDR1 LGHNA and CDR2 YSLEER. The CDR3 covers 13 residues. V was shortened by 3 bases and J by 4 bases, with 4 bases between the two germline ends. The CDR3 nucleotides read TGCGCCAGCAGCCATCGGGGGGCCAACGTCCTGACTTTC. Its protein is CASSHRGANVLTF.

The sample holds many counts of this clonotype. The CDR3, as DNA: TGTGCCAGCGCCCGGACGAGTGAGCAGTTCTTC. Translated, it gives CASARTSEQFF. The chain carries TRBV18 and TRBJ2-1; no clear D. Trimming removed 8 bases from V and 9 bases from J, with 11 bases in between. The germline gives CDR1 KGHSH, CDR2 LQKENI. The CDR3 spans 11 residues.

As for this clonotype: A clone one base away is much larger, so this may be a read error. The J gene is TRBJ2-3, the V gene TRBV10-1; weak D call: TRBD1 (6 bases). There are 13 residues in the CDR3. Per germline, CDR1 WNHNN and CDR2 SYGVQD (reference sequence). The CDR3 loop is CASRDNFGDMQYF. For the CDR3, the DNA is TGCGCCAGCCGGGACAATTTCGGGGATATGCAGTATTTT.

The rearrangement uses TRBV5-1 and TRBJ1-1; tentative D call: TRBD1 (5 bases). The CDR3 has 14 residues. V lost 7 bases and J 0 bases, leaving 13 bases between the germline ends. Germline CDR1 and CDR2: SGHRS and YFSETQ. CDR3 residues: CASGLSGMNTEAFF. The CDR3 DNA sequence: TGCGCCAGCGGCCTGTCAGGGATGAACACTGAAGCTTTCTTT.

This clonotype was found many times. The V call is TRBV2, the J call TRBJ1-5; D gene ambiguous. With 4 bases removed from V and 4 bases from J, the gap between germline ends came to 8 bases. The CDR3 totals 13 residues. The germline CDR1 and CDR2 sequences are SNHLY and FYNNEI. The CDR3 nucleotides read TGTGCCAGCAGTGGGGAGATAAATCAGCCCCAGCATTTT. Translation: CASSGEINQPQHF.

This clonotype appeared many times. In this CDR3 the conserved last residue, phenylalanine or tryptophan, is missing, so a read error is likely. The J gene is TRBJ2-1, the V gene TRBV24-1; possibly TRBD1 for D (5 bases). CDR3 length: 12 residues. CDR1 and CDR2 (germline): KGHDR, SFDVKD. The V end lost 4 bases, the J end lost 5 bases, and 5 bases lay between the germline ends. In DNA form, the CDR3 reads TGTGCCACCAGTGAGACAGACAATGAGCAGTTCCTC. Its translation: CATSETDNEQFL.

This clonotype came up many times. The gene calls are TRBV20-1 and TRBJ2-7; 12 bases are a match to TRBD2. CDR3 length: 15 amino acids. V lost 3 bases, J lost 2 bases, and 5 bases stayed unmatched. Per the germline V gene, CDR1 is DFQATT and CDR2 is SNEGSKA (reference sequence). CDR3 in DNA: TGCAGTGCTAGTGCGCTAGCGGGGGGGCCCTACGAGCAGTACTTC. Translation: CSASALAGGPYEQYF.

This clonotype was counted many times. The chain links TRBV29-1 to TRBJ2-7; D is uncertain. CDR1 SQVTM and CDR2 ANQGSEA come from the germline V gene. This CDR3 is 12 amino acids long. Between the trimmed V and J ends, which lost 5 bases and 3 bases, there was a span of 11 bases. CDR3 sequence: CSVLNRDYEQYF. Written as DNA, the CDR3 is TGCAGCGTTTTAAACAGAGACTACGAGCAGTACTTC.

At least ten counts were recorded for this clonotype. This CDR3 is CASSSAYEVTEAFF. DNA of the CDR3: TGTGCCAGCAGCTCGGCCTACGAGGTCACTGAAGCTTTCTTT. The chain links TRBV7-9 to TRBJ1-1; D is unclear. The CDR3 runs to 14 residues. Trimming took off 4 bases at V and 4 bases at J, with 13 bases between the two ends. The germline gives CDR1 SEHNR, CDR2 FQNEAQ (reference sequence).

This clonotype was detected many times. V gene TRBV12-3 or TRBV12-4 combines with J gene TRBJ1-2; tentatively, D is TRBD1 (6 bases). The length of the CDR3 is 15 residues. V shed 1 base and J shed 3 bases, with 12 bases lying between them. CDR3 nucleotide sequence: TGTGCCAGCAGTTTAGAGCCACAGGGCTACTATGGCTACACCTTC. Protein: CASSLEPQGYYGYTF.

This clonotype was detected many times. The V and J genes are TRBV7-2 and TRBJ2-1; D ambiguous. Trimming shortened V by 5 bases and J by 5 bases, and 10 bases separated the two germline ends. CDR1 is SGHTA, CDR2 FQGNSA, per germline. The CDR3 totals 13 residues. CDR3 nucleotide sequence: TGTGCCAGCAGCCTGCCCGTAGACAATGAGCAGTTCTTC. Its protein product is CASSLPVDNEQFF.

Note on this clonotype: Since a much larger clone is just one base distant, this may be a read error. The CDR3 DNA reads as TGTGCCATCGGCACTAGCGGGACTGACTACAATGAGCAGTTCTTC. Protein product: CAIGTSGTDYNEQFF. The rearrangement links TRBV10-3 to TRBJ2-1, with 10 nucleotides matching TRBD2. V shed 8 bases, J shed 3 bases, and the junction held 7 bases outside the gene matches. This CDR3 has 15 amino acids. Germline V gives CDR1 ENHRY, CDR2 SYGVKD.

This clonotype came up many times. The genes are TRBV5-1 and TRBJ2-7; D remains unclear. The germline V and J ends were trimmed by 2 bases and 3 bases, with 15 bases remaining between them. CDR3 length equals 15 residues. Per germline, CDR1 SGHRS and CDR2 YFSETQ. In DNA form, the CDR3 reads TGCGCCAGCAGCTTTAACCCGACGCAAGACTACGAGCAGTACTTC. Translated, it gives CASSFNPTQDYEQYF.

In its sample, this clonotype is medium-sized. The chain links TRBV27 to TRBJ1-1, with no clear D. V was shortened by 0 bases and J by 2 bases, with 7 bases between the two germline ends. Looked up from germline, CDR1 is MNHEY and CDR2 is SMNVEV (reference sequence). The CDR3 spans 14 residues. The CDR3 reads CASSLSPANTEAFF. The CDR3 DNA reads TGTGCCAGCAGTTTATCCCCAGCCAACACTGAAGCTTTCTTT.

A single count supports this clonotype. The rearrangement uses TRBV9 and TRBJ2-7, with 14 positions matching TRBD2. This CDR3 comprises 16 residues. Germline CDR1 reads SGDLS; CDR2 reads YYNGEE. J gave up 6 bases and V 4 bases, and 9 bases lay outside the gene matches. In DNA, the CDR3 is TGTGCCAGCAGCACCCTGGGGACTAGCGGGAGTCGCGAGCAGTACTTC. Its protein is CASSTLGTSGSREQYF.

The chain recombines TRBV4-1 with TRBJ2-5; D is perhaps TRBD2 (5 bases). CDR3 length equals 17 residues. Looked up from germline, CDR1 is MGHRA and CDR2 is YSYEKL. V gave up 3 bases and J gave up 4 bases, with 21 bases separating them. The chain's CDR3 is CASSHDQTYERRETQYF. DNA of the CDR3: TGCGCCAGCAGCCATGATCAGACATACGAGCGGAGAGAGACCCAGTACTTC.

This clonotype was seen ten or more times. The chain couples TRBV11-2 to TRBJ2-3; D is undetermined. CDR3 length: 15 residues. Germline CDR1 is SGHAT and CDR2 is FQNNGV. V was shortened by 3 bases and J by 1 base, with 11 bases between the two germline ends. CDR3 in DNA: TGTGCCAGCAGCTTGTTGGTGTCAGGCACAGATACGCAGTATTTT. Translating gives CASSLLVSGTDTQYF. The variable domain in full, with the rest retrieved from reference TRBV11-2 and TRBJ2-3, is EAGVAQSPRYKIIEKRQSVAFWCNPISGHATLYWYQQILGQGPKLLIQFQNNGVVDDSQLPKDRFSAERLKGVDSTLKIQPAKLEDSAVYLCASSLLVSGTDTQYFGPGTRLTVL.

This clonotype was observed many times. The gene calls are TRBV10-3 and TRBJ2-7; D is perhaps TRBD1 (6 bases). Germline V gene sequence: CDR1 ENHRY, CDR2 SYGVKD. V lost 0 bases and J lost 5, with 14 bases in between. The length of the CDR3 is 15 residues. The CDR3 sequence: CAISESQQGVHEQYF. Here the CDR3 DNA reads TGTGCCATCAGTGAGTCTCAACAGGGAGTACACGAGCAGTACTTC.

This clonotype is judged medium-sized (0.01 to 0.1%). Here the CDR3 reads CASTDFRGPEAFF. The CDR3 DNA reads as TGTGCCAGCACCGACTTCCGGGGGCCTGAAGCTTTCTTT. This chain links TRBV27 with TRBJ1-1; D may be TRBD1 (6 bases). The V gene lost 7 bases and the J gene lost 6 bases, with 15 bases spanning the gap. CDR3 length: 13 residues. Per the germline V gene, CDR1 is MNHEY and CDR2 is SMNVEV (reference sequence).

This clonotype turned up a few times. This chain joins TRBV7-9 and TRBJ2-7, with TRBD1 matching 7 bases. Germline loops: CDR1 SEHNR, CDR2 FQNEAQ (reference sequence). V was pared by 6 bases and J by 1 base, with 9 bases of the junction left unmatched. The CDR3 extends over 15 amino acids. CDR3 nucleotides: TGTGCCAGCAGGTCGACAGGGCTTTTATCCTACGAGCAGTACTTC. Translated, it gives CASRSTGLLSYEQYF.

This clonotype was detected ten times or more. The genes are TRBV4-1 and TRBJ1-1; D unresolved. This CDR3 region has 15 residues. V lost 1 base and J lost 3, with 12 bases in between. CDR1 and CDR2 from the germline V gene are MGHRA and YSYEKL. The CDR3 coding sequence is TGCGCCAGCAGCCAAGTATGGGGTGGCGACACTGAAGCTTTCTTT. This translates into CASSQVWGGDTEAFF.

V and J are TRBV7-9 and TRBJ2-2; D might be TRBD1 (6 bases). The ends were cut back, 5 bases at V and 0 bases at J, with 13 bases in the middle. The CDR3 consists of 16 residues. Germline V gene data show CDR1 as SEHNR and CDR2 as FQNEAQ (reference sequence). The CDR3 reads CASSTPGTPNTGELFF. The CDR3 DNA is TGTGCCAGCAGCACACCCGGGACACCGAACACCGGGGAGCTGTTTTTT. The variable domain in full, completed from reference TRBV7-9 and TRBJ2-2, reads DTGVSQNPRHKITKRGQNVTFRCDPISEHNRLYWYRQTLGQGPEFLTYFQNEAQLEKSRLLSDRFSAERPKGSFSTLEIQRTEQGDSAMYLCASSTPGTPNTGELFFGEGSRLTVL.

This clonotype was seen many times. CDR3 in amino acids: CASSKMDRGRYVNTEAFF. DNA of the CDR3: TGTGCCAGTAGTAAAATGGACAGGGGGCGATATGTGAACACTGAAGCTTTCTTT. The V call is TRBV19, the J call TRBJ1-1; 11 bases match TRBD1. The germline V gene encodes CDR1 LNHDA and CDR2 SQIVND (reference sequence). The CDR3 runs to 18 residues. Losses at the gene ends were 4 bases for V and 0 bases for J; bases not matched to a gene: 10. Variable domain in full (rest from reference TRBV19 and TRBJ1-1): DGGITQSPKYLFRKEGQNVTLSCEQNLNHDAMYWYRQDPGQGLRLIYYSQIVNDFQKGDIAEGYSVSREKKESFPLTVTSAQKNPTAFYLCASSKMDRGRYVNTEAFFGQGTRLTVV.